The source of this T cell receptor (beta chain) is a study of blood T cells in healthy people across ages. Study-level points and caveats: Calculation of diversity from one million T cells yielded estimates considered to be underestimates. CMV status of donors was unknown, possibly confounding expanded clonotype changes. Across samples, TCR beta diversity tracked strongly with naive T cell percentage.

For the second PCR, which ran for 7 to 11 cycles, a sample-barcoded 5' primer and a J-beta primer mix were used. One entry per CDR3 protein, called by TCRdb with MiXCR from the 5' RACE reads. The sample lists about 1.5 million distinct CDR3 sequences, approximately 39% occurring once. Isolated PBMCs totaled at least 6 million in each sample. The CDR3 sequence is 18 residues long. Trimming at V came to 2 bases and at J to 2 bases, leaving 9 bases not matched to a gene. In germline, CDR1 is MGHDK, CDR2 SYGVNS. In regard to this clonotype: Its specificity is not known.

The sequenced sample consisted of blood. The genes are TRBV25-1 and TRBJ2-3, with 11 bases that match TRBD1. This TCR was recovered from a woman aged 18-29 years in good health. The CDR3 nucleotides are TGTGCCAGCAGTGAACCTCTTGGACAGGGGGCATACACAGATACGCAGTATTTT. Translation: CASSEPLGQGAYTDTQYF.